Each of the 30 T cell receptor beta chains below was sequenced from the same sample in a study of a mutant IDH1 vaccine in newly diagnosed glioma. The sample's time point: week 11, during vaccination. Each dose delivered 300 ug of mutant IDH1 20-mer peptide subcutaneously with imiquimod. TCRdb keeps only in-frame clones here, not all; method: immunoSEQ multiplex PCR. Altogether around 41,000 clones are present, roughly 84% being singletons, with the ten largest covering about 2.2%. Antigen specificity for these receptors is unknown. Sequenced material: PBMCs, taken from a glioma patient whose treatment included an IDH1 peptide vaccine. The receptors here all came from a man aged 35-49 years with glioma.

The chain couples TRBV18 to TRBJ2-2; D is perhaps TRBD2 (6 bases). CDR1 is KGHSH, CDR2 LQKENI, per germline. V lost 10 bases and J 0 bases, leaving 18 bases between the germline ends. The CDR3 has 16 residues. CDR3 sequence reads: CATYSGESANTGELFF. DNA of the CDR3: TGTGCCACCTACTCGGGGGAATCCGCGAACACCGGGGAGCTGTTTTTT.

The genes are TRBV25-1 and TRBJ1-4; unclear D gene. V was shortened by 8 bases and J by 7 bases, with 14 bases between the two germline ends. Germline CDR1 MGHDK, CDR2 SYGVNS. The CDR3 spans 13 residues. CDR3 sequence (DNA): TGTGCCAGCCACACTGGATCGTTTGAAAAACTGTTTTTT. Translated: CASHTGSFEKLFF.

The chain employs TRBV15 and TRBJ2-7; 12 bases match TRBD1. This CDR3 has 14 residues. Per the germline V gene, CDR1 is LNHNV and CDR2 is YYDKDF (reference sequence). The V and J ends lost 9 bases and 5 bases, in that order; junction bases with no gene match: 8. CDR3 protein: CATSGTGGLDEQYF. In DNA, the CDR3 is TGTGCCACAAGCGGGACAGGGGGCCTGGACGAGCAGTACTTC.

The chain has TRBV4-3 and TRBJ1-2; a weak D match, TRBD1 (6 bases). V shed 1 base and J shed 3 bases, with 18 bases lying between them. The CDR3 has 17 amino acids. CDR1 and CDR2 (germline): LGHNA, YSLEER. The CDR3 sequence: CASSQGWIGGGDYGYTF. DNA for the CDR3: TGCGCCAGCAGCCAAGGCTGGATAGGAGGGGGGGACTATGGCTACACCTTC.

V is TRBV2 and J is TRBJ1-2; D call uncertain. The CDR3 length is 11 residues. The germline CDR1 and CDR2 sequences are SNHLY and FYNNEI. V dropped 6 bases and J dropped 2 bases, with 4 bases sitting between them. CDR3 in DNA: TGTGCCAGCAGACTGAACTATGGCTACACCTTC. Translating gives CASRLNYGYTF.

This clone has a single count. The chain employs TRBV18 and TRBJ1-5; D not certain. Germline CDR1 KGHSH, CDR2 LQKENI. V shed 3 bases and J shed 4 bases, with 7 bases lying between them. The CDR3 runs 13 residues. The chain's CDR3 is CASSPGENQPQHF. DNA for the CDR3: TGTGCCAGCTCACCGGGCGAGAATCAGCCCCAGCATTTT.

The chain employs TRBV9 and TRBJ2-5; unclear D gene. V was trimmed by 0 bases and J by 4 bases, leaving 10 bases between them. The CDR3 covers 14 residues. CDR1 is SGDLS, CDR2 YYNGEE, per germline. DNA of the CDR3: TGTGCCAGCAGCGTAGAGGCGGACCTAGAGACCCAGTACTTC. Its translation: CASSVEADLETQYF.

In nucleotides, the CDR3 is TGCGCCAGCAGCGTAAACACTGAAGCTTTCTTT. This translates into CASSVNTEAFF. The chain combines TRBV5-1 with TRBJ1-1; D ambiguous. Germline V CDR1 and CDR2: SGHRS, YFSETQ. CDR3 length: 11 amino acids. Deletions cut 4 bases from V and 2 bases from J, with 3 bases between.

This chain connects TRBV19 to TRBJ1-5; no reliable D call. This CDR3 is built from 15 residues. Germline V gives CDR1 LNHDA, CDR2 SQIVND (reference sequence). V was pared by 7 bases and J by 6 bases, with 19 bases between. The CDR3 loop is CASTSPAGQPQPQHF. CDR3 nucleotides: TGTGCCAGTACTTCCCCAGCGGGTCAGCCTCAGCCCCAGCATTTT.

The chain has TRBV5-1 and TRBJ1-5, with 8 bases lining up with TRBD1. CDR3 length equals 14 residues. In germline, CDR1 is SGHRS, CDR2 YFSETQ. The ends lost 4 bases at V and 4 bases at J; junction bases unmatched: 4. This CDR3 reads CASSPQGANQPQHF. The CDR3 DNA follows: TGCGCCAGCAGCCCCCAGGGGGCGAATCAGCCCCAGCATTTT.

The rearrangement uses TRBV7-2 and TRBJ2-7; TRBD2 might be the D (6 bases). This CDR3 spans 14 amino acids. Trimming cost V 1 base and J 2 bases, with 9 bases left between them. Germline CDR1 reads SGHTA; CDR2 reads FQGNSA. CDR3 residues: CASSLERATYEQYF. The CDR3 nucleotides read TGTGCCAGCAGCTTAGAGCGGGCGACCTACGAGCAGTACTTC.

The chain recombines TRBV9 with TRBJ1-1, with D perhaps matching TRBD1 (6 bases). Germline V gives CDR1 SGDLS, CDR2 YYNGEE. The CDR3 runs to 12 residues. With 0 bases removed from V and 12 bases from J, the gap between germline ends came to 12 bases. The CDR3 bases are TGTGCCAGCAGCGTAGGAGGGGGGGAGACTTTCTTT. Protein product: CASSVGGGETFF.

This chain uses TRBV28 with TRBJ1-1; TRBD1 agrees at 7 bases. Trimming removed 8 bases from V and 3 bases from J; junction bases left unmatched: 9. The germline V gene encodes CDR1 MDHEN and CDR2 SYDVKM. The CDR3 length is 14 residues. The CDR3, as DNA: TGTGCCAGCGGACTCTCGGGACAGTACACTGAAGCTTTCTTT. This sequence encodes CASGLSGQYTEAFF.

The chain couples TRBV28 to TRBJ2-7; TRBD2 matches at 12 bases. The germline V gene encodes CDR1 MDHEN and CDR2 SYDVKM. The CDR3 is 14 amino acids. The junction had 3 bases not matched to a gene; V was cut back by 6 bases and J by 3 bases. The CDR3 region has the DNA TGTGCCAGCAGGCGACTAGCGGGAGACTACGAGCAGTACTTC. Protein sequence: CASRRLAGDYEQYF.

The chain couples TRBV4-3 to TRBJ2-5; 7 bases fit TRBD2. With 0 bases clipped from V and 4 bases from J, the junction kept 11 bases outside the gene matches. Germline assignment: CDR1 LGHNA and CDR2 YSLEER. The CDR3 consists of 17 residues. DNA of the CDR3: TGCGCCAGCAGCCAAGAATCGGGGGAGGGCTCGGGAGAGACCCAGTACTTC. Amino acid sequence: CASSQESGEGSGETQYF.

V gene TRBV29-1 combines with J gene TRBJ1-1, with D hard to call. In germline, CDR1 is SQVTM, CDR2 ANQGSEA. The CDR3 runs 12 residues. Trimming cost V 7 bases and J 0 bases, with 9 bases left between them. The CDR3 here is CSGEGMNTEAFF. In nucleotides, the CDR3 is TGCAGCGGGGAGGGAATGAACACTGAAGCTTTCTTT.

The genes are TRBV19 and TRBJ2-4, with D possibly called TRBD1 or TRBD2 (5 bases each). V was trimmed by 6 bases and J by 0 bases, leaving 12 bases between them. Germline lookup yields CDR1 LNHDA and CDR2 SQIVND (reference sequence). The CDR3 sequence is 15 residues long. The CDR3 bases are TGTGCCAGTAGGGACTCGGGGCTAGCCAAAAACATTCAGTACTTC. Protein product: CASRDSGLAKNIQYF.

This rearrangement joins TRBV6-4 to TRBJ1-5, with D possibly matching TRBD1 (5 bases). Germline V CDR1 and CDR2: MRHNA, SNTAGT. This CDR3 has 15 residues. V lost 8 bases and J 0 bases, leaving 14 bases between the germline ends. In DNA form, the CDR3 reads TGTGCCAGCTCGGCCATCGGGGGTAGCAATCAGCCCCAGCATTTT. Translation: CASSAIGGSNQPQHF.

The chain combines TRBV4-3 with TRBJ1-2, with 10 nucleotides matching TRBD1. The length of the CDR3 is 15 residues. The J segment lost 4 bases and the V segment lost 0 bases, leaving 2 bases of the junction unmatched. Germline CDR1 reads LGHNA; CDR2 reads YSLEER. CDR3 bases: TGCGCCAGCAGCCAAGAATGGGACAGGGGCTATGGCTACACCTTC. It yields the protein CASSQEWDRGYGYTF.

The chain links TRBV5-4 to TRBJ2-5; possible D gene TRBD2, 7 bases. Trimming took 5 bases from V and 5 from J, leaving 19 bases between them. The V gene's germline CDR1 is SGHNT and CDR2 YYREEE (reference sequence). The CDR3 is 15 amino acids. The CDR3: CASRRLGGVSETQYF. The DNA for the CDR3 is TGTGCCAGCAGAAGACTAGGGGGGGTCTCGGAGACCCAGTACTTC.

The V gene is TRBV9, the J gene TRBJ2-2, with a tentative D call TRBD2 (6 bases). This CDR3 contains 16 residues. Germline-derived CDR1 and CDR2 are SGDLS and YYNGEE. V lost 4 bases and J lost 3, with 16 bases in between. The CDR3 protein is CASSPRLGLHTGELFF. The CDR3 DNA follows: TGTGCCAGCAGCCCACGACTAGGGCTTCACACCGGGGAGCTGTTTTTT.

This chain connects TRBV5-4 to TRBJ2-5; D perhaps matches TRBD2 (6 bases). This CDR3 contains 13 residues. V was shortened by 0 bases and J by 5 bases, with 8 bases between the two germline ends. The germline V gene encodes CDR1 SGHNT and CDR2 YYREEE (reference sequence). DNA for the CDR3: TGTGCCAGCAGCTTGGATCTAGCGGAGACCCAGTACTTC. Encoded protein: CASSLDLAETQYF.

This clone was observed a single time. V usage is TRBV10-3 and J usage is TRBJ2-7; TRBD1 matches 10 bases. From germline, CDR1 is ENHRY and CDR2 SYGVKD. CDR3 length: 11 residues. J was trimmed by 7 bases and V by 9 bases; bases with no gene match: 3. The CDR3: CAMGQGWEQYF. In DNA form, the CDR3 reads TGTGCCATGGGACAGGGGTGGGAGCAGTACTTC.

V is TRBV27 and J is TRBJ2-6, with 8 nucleotides matching TRBD2. The germline gives CDR1 MNHEY, CDR2 SMNVEV (reference sequence). Trimming removed 3 bases from V and 2 bases from J; junction bases left unmatched: 9. The CDR3 loop spans 18 amino acids. CDR3 nucleotide sequence: TGTGCCAGCAGTTTCTACCCTCGGGGACTAGCTGGGGCCAACGTCCTGACTTTC. Translation gives CASSFYPRGLAGANVLTF.

The CDR3 region has the DNA TGTGCCAGCAGCAACCCTTCCCAGGGGTTGGGCACAGATACGCAGTATTTT. It translates to CASSNPSQGLGTDTQYF. J is TRBJ2-3 and V is TRBV21-1; the table names TRBD1, a call not compared with the DNA. TRBV21-1 represents a pseudogene. The CDR3 runs to 17 residues.

The table lists this clone with a few counts. This rearrangement joins TRBV15 to TRBJ2-2; D possibly corresponds to TRBD1 (5 bases). CDR1 and CDR2 (germline): LNHNV, YYDKDF (reference sequence). The CDR3 loop spans 17 amino acids. The V and J ends lost 3 bases and 2 bases respectively, with 16 bases between them. The CDR3 DNA is TGTGCCACCAGCAGTGGGCTGGGGCTTGGAAACACCGGGGAGCTGTTTTTT. This encodes CATSSGLGLGNTGELFF.

This chain connects TRBV7-6 to TRBJ2-5; possibly TRBD2 for D (5 bases). The CDR3 loop spans 14 amino acids. V lost 5 bases, J lost 7 bases, and 17 bases lay in between. Germline V gene lookup returns CDR1 SGHVS and CDR2 FNYEAQ. The CDR3 DNA reads as TGTGCCAGCAGCCCCCGGGATTCGGGCGGGACCCAGTACTTC. It codes for CASSPRDSGGTQYF.

This rearrangement joins TRBV5-1 to TRBJ2-3, with TRBD2 identical over 8 bases. Trimming removed 1 base from V and 3 bases from J; junction bases left unmatched: 16. Germline assignment: CDR1 SGHRS and CDR2 YFSETQ. This CDR3 is 19 amino acids long. CDR3 DNA: TGCGCCAGCAGCTTGAGTTGGGGGGGCAGCGGGAGCCTTACAGATACGCAGTATTTT. Translating gives CASSLSWGGSGSLTDTQYF. The whole variable domain, filled in from reference TRBV5-1 and TRBJ2-3, reads KAGVTQTPRYLIKTRGQQVTLSCSPISGHRSVSWYQQTPGQGLQFLFEYFSETQRNKGNFPGRFSGRQFSNSRSEMNVSTLELGDSALYLCASSLSWGGSGSLTDTQYFGPGTRLTVL.

The rearrangement uses TRBV9 and TRBJ1-2, with D possibly TRBD1 on 5 matching bases. CDR3 size: 15 residues. Germline values: CDR1 SGDLS, CDR2 YYNGEE. V dropped 2 bases and J dropped 7 bases, with 18 bases sitting between them. The CDR3 bases are TGTGCCAGCAGCGTGACCGACAGAGGGACGGGTGGCTACACCTTC. It is translated as CASSVTDRGTGGYTF.

CDR3 protein: CASSERHPNEKLFF. CDR3 sequence (DNA): TGTGCCAGCAGTGAAAGACACCCTAATGAAAAACTGTTTTTT. The chain recombines TRBV25-1 with TRBJ1-4; no firm D call. Germline CDR1 MGHDK, CDR2 SYGVNS. This CDR3 region has 14 residues. V lost 2 bases, J lost 3 bases, and 7 bases lay in between.